The 30 T cell receptor beta chains in this list originate from one sample, sequenced in a study of follicular helper T cells after annual influenza vaccination. The time point denotes: 2014-2015 season, 7 days after vaccination. Generated by immunoSEQ multiplex PCR, the TCRdb table keeps only in-frame clones and is missing some. This sample has about 15,000 clones; roughly 83% occur once, and the top ten carry approximately 1.3%. The source was CXCR5+ CD38- circulating T follicular helper cells from blood, collected 7 days after influenza vaccination. This sample's subset: circulating Tfh, non-naive CD4+CXCR5+PD-1+ (ICOS+CD38+ or ICOS-CD38-). These receptors came from an adult who received the influenza vaccine.

The chain carries TRBV2 and TRBJ2-1, with D maybe TRBD1 (5 bases). The CDR3 has 17 residues. The V end lost 8 bases, the J end lost 3 bases, and 23 bases lay between the germline ends. The germline gives CDR1 SNHLY, CDR2 FYNNEI. The CDR3 DNA sequence: TGTGCCAGCCGGACATTCGTGGGTGCCTCCCTCTACAATGAGCAGTTCTTC. Residues: CASRTFVGASLYNEQFF. The full variable domain, completed using reference TRBV2 and TRBJ2-1, is EPEVTQTPSHQVTQMGQEVILRCVPISNHLYFYWYRQILGQKVEFLVSFYNNEISEKSEIFDDQFSVERPDGSNFTLKIRSTKLEDSAMYFCASRTFVGASLYNEQFFGPGTRLTVL.

The gene calls are TRBV28 and TRBJ1-2, with TRBD1 matching over 7 bases. The CDR3 spans 13 residues. V shed 4 bases, J shed 3 bases, and the junction held 2 bases outside the gene matches. Looked up from germline, CDR1 is MDHEN and CDR2 is SYDVKM. The CDR3 loop reads CASSSGQDYGYTF. In DNA form, the CDR3 reads TGTGCCAGCAGTTCAGGACAGGACTATGGCTACACCTTC.

This chain uses TRBV5-3 with TRBJ2-5; D is undetermined. TRBV5-3 is classed as an ORF, of uncertain function. The CDR3 extends over 13 amino acids. The V end was cut by 0 bases, the J end by 4 bases, with 7 bases between. The CDR3 loop is CARSLVVGETQYF. Written as DNA, the CDR3 is TGTGCCAGAAGCTTGGTAGTCGGAGAGACCCAGTACTTC.

The rearrangement joins TRBV29-1 to TRBJ1-1; D might be TRBD1 (5 bases). This CDR3 has 14 residues. The germline V and J ends were trimmed by 5 bases and 4 bases, with 17 bases remaining between them. The V gene's germline CDR1 is SQVTM and CDR2 ANQGSEA. CDR3 DNA sequence: TGCAGCGTTACTCCCATGGGGGGGGGCACTGAAGCTTTCTTT. Its translation: CSVTPMGGGTEAFF.

The rearrangement uses TRBV6-5 and TRBJ1-6; 10 bases fit TRBD1. With V trimmed by 6 bases and J by 8 bases, 4 bases remained unmatched. This CDR3 has 14 amino acids. Germline values: CDR1 MNHEY, CDR2 SVGAGI. The CDR3 sequence: CASSLGTGDSPLHF. The CDR3 DNA reads as TGTGCCAGCAGCCTCGGGACAGGGGATTCACCCCTCCACTTT.

V and J are TRBV10-3 and TRBJ2-1; 10 nucleotides line up with TRBD2. Trimming at V came to 6 bases and at J to 5 bases, leaving 4 bases not matched to a gene. The CDR3 sequence is 14 residues long. Germline CDR1 and CDR2: ENHRY and SYGVKD. CDR3 protein: CAIRGTSDHNEQFF. In DNA, the CDR3 is TGTGCCATCAGGGGGACTAGCGATCACAATGAGCAGTTCTTC.

The sample holds one count of this clone. The chain joins TRBV21-1 to TRBJ1-2; TRBD1 was called by the table and not checked on the DNA. TRBV21-1 is a known pseudogene. The CDR3 totals 13 residues. CDR3 in DNA: TGTGCCAGCAGCAGGATGGGGGCGGATGGCTACACCTTC. It translates to CASSRMGADGYTF.

The sample holds a few counts of this clone. This chain links TRBV6-6 with TRBJ1-5, with D maybe TRBD1 (6 bases). Germline V gene sequence: CDR1 MNHNY, CDR2 SVGAGI (reference sequence). The CDR3 is 16 amino acids. Trimming shortened V by 4 bases and J by 1 base, and 14 bases separated the two germline ends. The chain's CDR3 is CASSSRRGGSNQPQHF. DNA for the CDR3: TGTGCCAGCAGTTCTCGGCGCGGGGGCAGCAATCAGCCCCAGCATTTT.

In this sample, this clone turned up a few times. J is TRBJ1-1 and V is TRBV5-1; D is perhaps TRBD1 (5 bases). Germline CDR1 and CDR2: SGHRS and YFSETQ. The CDR3 runs to 13 residues. V was clipped by 1 base and J by 3 bases, with 7 bases between them. The CDR3 region is CASSLRGDTEAFF. As DNA, the CDR3 is TGCGCCAGCAGCTTGAGGGGTGACACTGAAGCTTTCTTT.

The chain has TRBV7-9 and TRBJ2-7, with 8 bases matching TRBD2. After removal of 5 bases from V and 5 bases from J, the junction contained 11 bases not matched to a gene. CDR3 length: 15 residues. CDR1 is SEHNR and CDR2 is FQNEAQ in the germline V gene (reference sequence). The CDR3 DNA sequence: TGTGCCAGCAGCCAAGCCCTCGGGGGGGTGCACGAGCAGTACTTC. Encoded protein: CASSQALGGVHEQYF.

V gene TRBV6-6 combines with J gene TRBJ1-2, with 7 nucleotides matching TRBD1. Germline CDR1 MNHNY, CDR2 SVGAGI (reference sequence). The CDR3 sequence is 15 residues long. Losses at the gene ends were 7 bases for V and 2 bases for J; bases not matched to a gene: 10. Written as DNA, the CDR3 is TGTGCCAGCACCTACCGGGACAGAGACAACTATGGCTACACCTTC. It codes for CASTYRDRDNYGYTF.

V gene TRBV30 combines with J gene TRBJ1-6, with D uncertain. With 4 bases removed from V and 9 bases from J, the gap between germline ends came to 13 bases. CDR1 and CDR2 (germline): GTSNPN, SVGIG (reference sequence). The CDR3 totals 13 residues. The CDR3 DNA reads TGTGCCTGGACCGCGGGGATTGGTTCACCCCTCCACTTT. This encodes CAWTAGIGSPLHF.

This chain connects TRBV28 to TRBJ2-1, with 11 bases lining up with TRBD1. CDR1 and CDR2 (germline): MDHEN, SYDVKM. The V and J ends lost 10 bases and 3 bases, in that order; junction bases with no gene match: 11. CDR3 length: 16 amino acids. DNA of the CDR3: TGTGCCATACGGGGAGGCGGGACAGGGGGCTACAATGAGCAGTTCTTC. Translated, it gives CAIRGGGTGGYNEQFF.

To note about this clone: The germline gene is not matched at one end of the junction; a read error may be the cause. Distinct nucleotide sequences in the sample also encode this CDR3. The V and J genes are TRBV28 and TRBJ1-4; no clear D gene. The CDR3 is 12 residues long. Germline V CDR1 and CDR2: MDHEN, SYDVKM. Here the CDR3 reads CASSPFNEKLFF. In nucleotides, the CDR3 is TGCGCCAGCAGTCCCTTTAATGAAAAACTGTTTTTT.

The chain uses TRBV18 and TRBJ2-7, with TRBD1 identical over 9 bases. The junction had 3 bases not matched to a gene; V was cut back by 4 bases and J by 2 bases. Germline CDR1 reads KGHSH; CDR2 reads LQKENI. The CDR3 is made up of 14 amino acids. The CDR3 bases are TGTGCCAGCTCACGGGGGGACAGGGCCTACGAGCAGTACTTC. Its protein is CASSRGDRAYEQYF.

This chain connects TRBV2 to TRBJ1-1; D perhaps matches TRBD1 (5 bases). Germline assignment: CDR1 SNHLY and CDR2 FYNNEI. Trimming stripped 10 bases from V and 5 bases from J, with 20 bases between. CDR3 size: 14 residues. CDR3 sequence: CATKRGPGVTEAFF. The CDR3 DNA reads TGTGCCACCAAGAGAGGTCCGGGGGTGACTGAAGCTTTCTTT.

The chain links TRBV2 to TRBJ1-1; D possibly corresponds to TRBD1 (5 bases). V was pared by 3 bases and J by 1 base, with 9 bases between. Looked up from germline, CDR1 is SNHLY and CDR2 is FYNNEI. The CDR3 covers 14 residues. CDR3 nucleotides: TGTGCCAGCAGTGACGTGGGGGGGAACACTGAAGCTTTCTTT. Residues: CASSDVGGNTEAFF.

J is TRBJ2-3 and V is TRBV2, with 7 nucleotides matching TRBD1. Germline V gives CDR1 SNHLY, CDR2 FYNNEI. The CDR3 consists of 14 residues. The V gene end was trimmed by 5 bases and the J gene end by 4 bases; junction bases not matched to a gene: 6. Here the CDR3 reads CASSLITGADTQYF. CDR3 bases: TGTGCCAGCAGTTTGATCACAGGGGCAGATACGCAGTATTTT.

The genes are TRBV6-1 and TRBJ1-2; D is uncertain. The germline gives CDR1 MNHNS, CDR2 SASEGT. The V gene lost 4 bases and the J gene lost 14 bases, with 14 bases spanning the gap. The length of the CDR3 is 11 residues. The CDR3 DNA follows: TGTGCCAGCAGTGGCACCGCGATGCGAACCTTC. Translating it yields CASSGTAMRTF.

The chain has TRBV7-8 and TRBJ2-1; 7 bases map to TRBD1. CDR3 length equals 13 residues. Trimming at V came to 4 bases and at J to 8 bases, leaving 5 bases not matched to a gene. CDR1 is SGHVS, CDR2 FQNEAQ, per germline. CDR3 nucleotides: TGTGCCAGCAGCTATCAAGACAGGGATGAGCAGTTCTTC. Translation: CASSYQDRDEQFF.

The chain uses TRBV5-1 and TRBJ1-2; tentative D call: TRBD1 (6 bases). The germline CDR1 and CDR2 sequences are SGHRS and YFSETQ. Trimming cost V 2 bases and J 6 bases, with 17 bases left between them. The CDR3 loop spans 15 amino acids. For the CDR3, the DNA is TGCGCCAGCAGCTTATTGGCAGGGGCAGAGGATGGCTACACCTTC. This encodes CASSLLAGAEDGYTF.

DNA for the CDR3: TGTGCCAGCAGCTTTCCGGGGTCTCAATGGGTGGGCACTGAAGCTTTCTTT. It encodes CASSFPGSQWVGTEAFF. V and J are TRBV7-9 and TRBJ1-1; D unresolved. The V gene's germline CDR1 is SEHNR and CDR2 FQNEAQ (reference sequence). The CDR3 contains 17 residues. The V and J ends lost 3 bases and 4 bases respectively, with 21 bases between them. The complete variable domain, with remaining parts taken from reference TRBV7-9 and TRBJ1-1, reads DTGVSQNPRHKITKRGQNVTFRCDPISEHNRLYWYRQTLGQGPEFLTYFQNEAQLEKSRLLSDRFSAERPKGSFSTLEIQRTEQGDSAMYLCASSFPGSQWVGTEAFFGQGTRLTVV.

The chain joins TRBV5-4 to TRBJ2-7; maybe TRBD2 (6 bases). V was clipped by 3 bases and J by 6 bases, with 13 bases between them. The CDR3 runs 13 residues. Germline CDR1 SGHNT, CDR2 YYREEE (reference sequence). CDR3 nucleotides: TGTGCCAGCAGCTGGGGCAGGGACTCCGAGCAGTACTTC. Translated: CASSWGRDSEQYF.

The J gene is TRBJ2-7, the V gene TRBV18, with a possible D match to TRBD2 (6 bases). This CDR3 is built from 12 residues. Trimming removed 6 bases from V and 5 bases from J, with 11 bases in between. Germline V gene sequence: CDR1 KGHSH, CDR2 LQKENI. CDR3 protein: CASSLGTDEQYF. In nucleotides, the CDR3 is TGTGCCAGCTCCCTAGGGACTGACGAGCAGTACTTC.

The V and J genes are TRBV27 and TRBJ1-2; D unclear. From germline, CDR1 is MNHEY and CDR2 SMNVEV (reference sequence). V shed 0 bases and J shed 4 bases, with 6 bases lying between them. This CDR3 region has 13 residues. In DNA, the CDR3 is TGTGCCAGCAGTTTATCGGGAGGCTATGGCTACACCTTC. It yields the protein CASSLSGGYGYTF.

The V gene is TRBV19, the J gene TRBJ2-5, with TRBD1 identical over 8 bases. The CDR3 covers 16 residues. Germline V CDR1 and CDR2: LNHDA, SQIVND (reference sequence). V shed 4 bases and J 4 bases; nucleotides not matched to a gene: 11. Here the CDR3 DNA reads TGTGCCAGTAGTAGGCTGACAGGGGTAGCCGGAGAGACCCAGTACTTC. Translated, it gives CASSRLTGVAGETQYF. The whole variable domain, filled in from reference TRBV19 and TRBJ2-5, reads DGGITQSPKYLFRKEGQNVTLSCEQNLNHDAMYWYRQDPGQGLRLIYYSQIVNDFQKGDIAEGYSVSREKKESFPLTVTSAQKNPTAFYLCASSRLTGVAGETQYFGPGTRLLVL.

The rearrangement links TRBV6-1 to TRBJ1-5; no firm D call. V was cut by 2 bases and J by 3 bases, with 11 bases left in between. The germline gives CDR1 MNHNS, CDR2 SASEGT. This CDR3 spans 15 amino acids. CDR3 nucleotides: TGTGCCAGCAGTGAACTCGGGTTAACCAATCAGCCCCAGCATTTT. Its translation: CASSELGLTNQPQHF.

A note on this clone: An end of the junction does not agree with germline; a read error may underlie this. The V gene is TRBV9, the J gene TRBJ2-2, with TRBD2 as a possible D gene (5 bases). This CDR3 is built from 13 residues. Germline V gives CDR1 SGDLS, CDR2 YYNGEE. The CDR3 region has the DNA TGTGCCAGCAGCGTAGACACGAACGGGGAGCCGTTTTTT. Its protein product is CASSVDTNGEPFF.

The chain links TRBV2 to TRBJ1-4; TRBD1 is a possible D gene (5 bases). V was pared by 11 bases and J by 8 bases, with 18 bases between. Germline values: CDR1 SNHLY, CDR2 FYNNEI. The CDR3 is 13 residues long. CDR3 loop: CAAALQGLEKLFF. In DNA form, the CDR3 reads TGTGCCGCAGCACTTCAGGGTCTAGAAAAACTGTTTTTT.

The chain couples TRBV5-1 to TRBJ1-6, with 9 nucleotides matching TRBD1. Germline assignment: CDR1 SGHRS and CDR2 YFSETQ. Trimming at V came to 4 bases and at J to 9 bases, leaving 11 bases not matched to a gene. The CDR3 covers 16 residues. For the CDR3, the DNA is TGCGCCAGCAGCCTTACCCCGGCGACAGGGGGTTCACCCCTCCACTTT. Its protein product is CASSLTPATGGSPLHF.